Below, one TCR beta chain is given with its context. A second PCR of 7 to 11 cycles used a sample-barcoded 5' primer and a J-beta primer mix. TCRdb processed the 5' RACE reads anew with MiXCR; each CDR3 protein has one entry. The sample lists approximately 700,000 distinct CDR3 sequences; approximately 29% were seen once. Germline CDR1 reads MNHEY; CDR2 reads SVGAGI. The V end was cut by 5 bases, the J end by 2 bases, with 16 bases between. The CDR3 has 16 residues. The sample comes from a study of blood T cells in healthy people across ages. The TCR comes from an elderly woman in good health. Sequences were obtained from blood. The gene calls are TRBV6-5 and TRBJ2-1, with D maybe TRBD2 (5 bases). The CDR3: CASSLQSEVPYNEQFF. CDR3 bases: TGTGCCAGCAGTCTACAGTCGGAGGTTCCCTACAATGAGCAGTTCTTC.